The 25 T cell receptor beta chains reported below all come from one sample, sequenced in a study of T cell responses to AZD1222 COVID-19 vaccine. Assay: immunoSEQ multiplex PCR; the TCRdb copy retains only in-frame clones and omits some. This table holds some 170,000 clones, approximately 94% found once. This specimen was peripheral blood, taken 28 days after the second AZD1222 dose. The receptors here all came from an adult who received the AZD1222 COVID-19 vaccine.

V is TRBV7-6 and J is TRBJ2-5, with D possibly TRBD2 on 5 matching bases. This CDR3 is built from 14 residues. The germline V gene encodes CDR1 SGHVS and CDR2 FNYEAQ. V lost 3 bases to trimming and J lost 4 bases, with 12 bases between them. CDR3 sequence (DNA): TGTGCCAGCAGCTTGTACGGGGAAGGAGAGACCCAGTACTTC. Translating gives CASSLYGEGETQYF.

The V and J genes are TRBV12-3 or TRBV12-4 and TRBJ1-5, with D possibly being TRBD1 (6 bases). Trimming took 6 bases from V and 9 from J, leaving 12 bases between them. The CDR3 covers 12 residues. In DNA form, the CDR3 reads TGTGCCAGCAGGGCGGGACATGGGCCCCAGCATTTT. It codes for CASRAGHGPQHF.

The chain employs TRBV3-1 (or the pseudogene TRBV3-2) and TRBJ1-5, with D possibly being TRBD1 (6 bases). V was shortened by 4 bases and J by 1 base, with 8 bases between the two germline ends. This CDR3 has 14 amino acids. The V gene's germline CDR1 is LGHDT and CDR2 YNNKEL (reference sequence). CDR3 in amino acids: CASSPGTSNQPQHF. The CDR3 region has the DNA TGTGCCAGCAGCCCAGGGACAAGCAATCAGCCCCAGCATTTT.

The chain recombines TRBV25-1 with TRBJ2-3; 7 bases agree with TRBD1. The CDR3 length is 15 residues. The J segment lost 3 bases and the V segment lost 1 base, leaving 4 bases of the junction unmatched. The germline V gene has CDR1 MGHDK and CDR2 SYGVNS. This CDR3 reads CASSELGQMTDTQYF. CDR3 nucleotide sequence: TGTGCCAGCAGTGAATTGGGACAGATGACAGATACGCAGTATTTT.

The rearrangement joins TRBV4-1 to TRBJ2-2, with D maybe TRBD1 (6 bases). The CDR3 contains 19 residues. Germline V gives CDR1 MGHRA, CDR2 YSYEKL. The V and J ends lost 1 base and 3 bases respectively, with 21 bases between them. CDR3 in DNA: TGCGCCAGCAGCCAAGGGGTGCTACAGGGTTCAAAGCACACCGGGGAGCTGTTTTTT. Its translation: CASSQGVLQGSKHTGELFF.

J is TRBJ2-7 and V is TRBV28, with 8 bases aligning to TRBD2. Losses at the gene ends were 7 bases for V and 1 base for J; bases not matched to a gene: 12. CDR3 length equals 16 residues. Germline V gene data show CDR1 as MDHEN and CDR2 as SYDVKM. CDR3 protein: CASTRGGGSGSYEQYF. The CDR3 DNA follows: TGTGCCAGCACCCGGGGGGGAGGGAGCGGGTCCTACGAGCAGTACTTC.

The sample holds one count of this clone. V is TRBV20-1 and J is TRBJ1-2; no firm D call. The V end lost 3 bases, the J end lost 7 bases, and 6 bases lay between the germline ends. The CDR3 extends over 10 amino acids. Germline V CDR1 and CDR2: DFQATT, SNEGSKA (reference sequence). The DNA for the CDR3 is TGCAGTGCTAGGCTGGCTGGCTACACCTTC. This encodes CSARLAGYTF.

This clone was counted a single time. The J gene is TRBJ1-2, the V gene TRBV7-9, with unresolved D. The V gene's germline CDR1 is SEHNR and CDR2 FQNEAQ (reference sequence). V was clipped by 5 bases and J by 5 bases, with 12 bases between them. There are 13 residues in the CDR3. The CDR3 is CASSQRADYGYTF. The DNA for the CDR3 is TGTGCCAGCAGCCAAAGGGCCGATTATGGCTACACCTTC. Full variable domain (rest looked up from reference TRBV7-9 and TRBJ1-2): DTGVSQNPRHKITKRGQNVTFRCDPISEHNRLYWYRQTLGQGPEFLTYFQNEAQLEKSRLLSDRFSAERPKGSFSTLEIQRTEQGDSAMYLCASSQRADYGYTFGSGTRLTVV.

The chain carries TRBV28 and TRBJ2-2, with D unresolved. CDR3 length: 19 residues. V was cut by 5 bases and J by 0 bases, with 22 bases left in between. Germline lookup yields CDR1 MDHEN and CDR2 SYDVKM. CDR3: CASSHTPLAVSTNTGELFF. The CDR3 DNA follows: TGTGCCAGCAGTCACACCCCATTAGCAGTGTCTACGAACACCGGGGAGCTGTTTTTT. The whole variable domain, filled in from reference TRBV28 and TRBJ2-2, reads DVKVTQSSRYLVKRTGEKVFLECVQDMDHENMFWYRQDPGLGLRLIYFSYDVKMKEKGDIPEGYSVSREKKERFSLILESASTNQTSMYLCASSHTPLAVSTNTGELFFGEGSRLTVL.

V gene TRBV25-1 combines with J gene TRBJ2-7; 8 bases agree with TRBD1. The germline V gene encodes CDR1 MGHDK and CDR2 SYGVNS. This CDR3 region has 15 residues. Trimming took 6 bases from V and 2 from J; bases not matched to a gene: 9. The CDR3 DNA follows: TGTGCCAGCAGCAGCGCAAACAGGGGGACCTACGAGCAGTACTTC. Its translation is CASSSANRGTYEQYF.

This clone was counted a few times. The chain employs TRBV15 and TRBJ1-5; D unresolved. The CDR3 extends over 15 amino acids. From germline, CDR1 is LNHNV and CDR2 YYDKDF (reference sequence). V lost 0 bases and J lost 7, with 13 bases in between. The CDR3 DNA is TGTGCCACCAGCAGAGATTGGTCAGCCACGCAGCCCCAGCATTTT. Its protein product is CATSRDWSATQPQHF.

This chain joins TRBV6-5 and TRBJ1-2, with 9 bases matching TRBD1. CDR1 is MNHEY and CDR2 is SVGAGI in the germline V gene. V dropped 7 bases and J dropped 2; count of bases not matched to a gene: 2. The CDR3 spans 13 residues. In nucleotides, the CDR3 is TGTGCCAGCATTGGGACAGGGAACTATGGCTACACCTTC. Its translation: CASIGTGNYGYTF.

Remarks on this clone: Germline is not matched at one junction end, which may reflect a read error. The genes are TRBV6-1 and TRBJ2-2; D ambiguous. CDR3 length equals 14 residues. The germline CDR1 and CDR2 sequences are MNHNS and SASEGT. This CDR3 reads CASIEGPPPGELFF. The CDR3 DNA sequence: TGTGCCAGCATTGAAGGGCCCCCACCCGGGGAGCTGTTTTTT.

Concerning this clone itself: Other DNA sequences of this sample code for an identical CDR3. The chain couples TRBV9 to TRBJ2-7, with unresolved D. The germline V gene encodes CDR1 SGDLS and CDR2 YYNGEE. The CDR3 loop spans 14 amino acids. Trimming removed 4 bases at V and 0 bases at J, with 11 bases between. Here the CDR3 DNA reads TGTGCCAGCAGCCCCGGGCCTAGCTCCTACGAGCAGTACTTC. Translated, it gives CASSPGPSSYEQYF.

This chain links TRBV5-3 with TRBJ1-3; D unclear. Being an ORF, TRBV5-3 has a function that is uncertain. Trimming left V 4 bases short and J 0 bases short, with 14 bases between. The CDR3 runs to 16 residues. The DNA of the CDR3 is TGTGCCAGAAGCCCAAGGACGGATTCCTCTGGAAACACCATATATTTT. This encodes CARSPRTDSSGNTIYF.

The V gene is TRBV13, the J gene TRBJ2-1, with TRBD2 identical over 12 bases. The CDR3 runs to 17 residues. J was trimmed by 4 bases and V by 4 bases; bases with no gene match: 8. CDR1 PRHDT and CDR2 FYEKMQ come from the germline V gene (reference sequence). The CDR3 nucleotides are TGTGCCAGCAGCTCCCGGTGGACTAGCGGGGTGTACAATGAGCAGTTCTTC. Amino acids: CASSSRWTSGVYNEQFF. Variable domain in full (rest from reference TRBV13 and TRBJ2-1): AAGVIQSPRHLIKEKRETATLKCYPIPRHDTVYWYQQGPGQDPQFLISFYEKMQSDKGSIPDRFSAQQFSDYHSELNMSSLELGDSALYFCASSSRWTSGVYNEQFFGPGTRLTVL.

V is TRBV4-1 and J is TRBJ2-5; no clear D gene. V was clipped by 4 bases and J by 2 bases, with 8 bases between them. The V gene's germline CDR1 is MGHRA and CDR2 YSYEKL. This CDR3 comprises 13 residues. CDR3 bases: TGCGCCAGCAGCCGCCTAACTCAAGAGACCCAGTACTTC. Translation gives CASSRLTQETQYF.

The chain couples TRBV7-6 to TRBJ2-7; D ambiguous. This CDR3 is 13 amino acids long. Germline CDR1 and CDR2: SGHVS and FNYEAQ. V lost 7 bases to trimming and J lost 3 bases, with 13 bases between them. CDR3 loop: CASTSGIGYEQYF. The CDR3 nucleotides read TGTGCCAGCACCAGTGGGATAGGCTACGAGCAGTACTTC.

This clone was seen only once. The chain joins TRBV5-1 to TRBJ1-1, with no clear D. This CDR3 contains 11 residues. Between the trimmed V and J ends, which lost 6 bases and 1 base, there was a span of 4 bases. Germline CDR1 is SGHRS and CDR2 is YFSETQ. This CDR3 is CASTSNTEAFF. CDR3 DNA sequence: TGCGCCAGCACCTCGAACACTGAAGCTTTCTTT.

This clone was seen once. The chain is built from TRBV4-1 and TRBJ1-3; D not certain. The CDR3 covers 15 residues. Germline V CDR1 and CDR2: MGHRA, YSYEKL. The V and J ends lost 1 base and 2 bases respectively, with 9 bases between them. The CDR3 loop reads CASSQGRGTGNTIYF. In nucleotides, the CDR3 is TGCGCCAGCAGCCAAGGACGGGGAACTGGAAACACCATATATTTT.

A word on this clone: The sample holds other DNA sequences that translate to the same CDR3. The chain recombines TRBV19 with TRBJ1-1; D may be TRBD1 (5 bases). The V end was cut by 3 bases, the J end by 0 bases, with 8 bases between. Germline assignment: CDR1 LNHDA and CDR2 SQIVND (reference sequence). The CDR3 runs to 14 residues. The CDR3, as DNA: TGTGCCAGTAGTATCGGCAGGGTGAACACTGAAGCTTTCTTT. Residues: CASSIGRVNTEAFF.

This rearrangement joins TRBV9 to TRBJ2-1; TRBD2 is a possible D gene (5 bases). The V end lost 5 bases, the J end lost 8 bases, and 20 bases lay between the germline ends. Per germline, CDR1 SGDLS and CDR2 YYNGEE. The CDR3 is 15 amino acids. In DNA, the CDR3 is TGTGCCAGCAGTGAACGATCCGGGAACCTACATGAGCAGTTCTTC. It codes for CASSERSGNLHEQFF.

This chain uses TRBV18 with TRBJ1-3; D remains unclear. The CDR3 extends over 15 amino acids. The V end lost 3 bases, the J end lost 4 bases, and 13 bases lay between the germline ends. Germline V gene sequence: CDR1 KGHSH, CDR2 LQKENI. For the CDR3, the DNA is TGTGCCAGCTCACCCGCGGCCCAGGCGGGAAACACCATATATTTT. Translated: CASSPAAQAGNTIYF.

The genes are TRBV5-6 and TRBJ1-6; 7 bases agree with TRBD1. The CDR3 runs to 14 residues. In germline, CDR1 is SGHDT, CDR2 YYEEEE. V gave up 5 bases and J gave up 7 bases; unmatched junction bases: 6. CDR3 sequence reads: CASRGWDSNSPLHF. The CDR3 DNA follows: TGTGCCAGCAGGGGGTGGGACAGCAATTCACCCCTCCACTTT.

This chain joins TRBV2 and TRBJ1-2; D is unclear. This CDR3 comprises 12 residues. V dropped 10 bases and J dropped 3 bases, with 12 bases sitting between them. Germline loops: CDR1 SNHLY, CDR2 FYNNEI. The CDR3 here is CAIVREYYGYTF. The CDR3 DNA is TGTGCCATAGTCCGCGAGTACTATGGCTACACCTTC.